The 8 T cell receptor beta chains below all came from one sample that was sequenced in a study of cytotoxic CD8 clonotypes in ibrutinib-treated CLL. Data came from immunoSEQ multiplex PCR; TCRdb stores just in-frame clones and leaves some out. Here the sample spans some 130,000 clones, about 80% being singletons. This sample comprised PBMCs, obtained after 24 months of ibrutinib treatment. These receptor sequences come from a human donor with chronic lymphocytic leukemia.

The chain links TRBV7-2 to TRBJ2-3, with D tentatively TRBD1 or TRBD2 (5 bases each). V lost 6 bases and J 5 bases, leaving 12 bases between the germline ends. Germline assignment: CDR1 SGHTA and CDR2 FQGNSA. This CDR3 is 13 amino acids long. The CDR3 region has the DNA TGTGCCAGCAGGCCCGGTGGGGGAGATACGCAGTATTTT. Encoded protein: CASRPGGGDTQYF. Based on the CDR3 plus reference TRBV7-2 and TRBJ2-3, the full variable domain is GAGVSQSPSNKVTEKGKDVELRCDPISGHTALYWYRQSLGQGLEFLIYFQGNSAPDKSGLPSDRFSAERTGGSVSTLTIQRTQQEDSAVYLCASRPGGGDTQYFGPGTRLTVL.

The chain's CDR3 is CASSRQGQRSGNTIYF. The DNA for the CDR3 is TGCGCCAGCAGCAGACAGGGACAGCGCTCTGGAAACACCATATATTTT. The chain carries TRBV5-1 and TRBJ1-3; 7 bases map to TRBD1. V was pared by 4 bases and J by 0 bases, with 7 bases of the junction left unmatched. The CDR3 runs 16 residues. Germline V gene data show CDR1 as SGHRS and CDR2 as YFSETQ.

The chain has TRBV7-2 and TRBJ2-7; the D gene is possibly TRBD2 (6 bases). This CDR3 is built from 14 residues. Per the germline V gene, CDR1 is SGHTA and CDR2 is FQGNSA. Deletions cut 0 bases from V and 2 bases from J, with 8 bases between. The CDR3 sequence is CASSLADYTYEQYF. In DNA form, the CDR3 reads TGTGCCAGCAGCTTAGCGGACTACACCTACGAGCAGTACTTC.

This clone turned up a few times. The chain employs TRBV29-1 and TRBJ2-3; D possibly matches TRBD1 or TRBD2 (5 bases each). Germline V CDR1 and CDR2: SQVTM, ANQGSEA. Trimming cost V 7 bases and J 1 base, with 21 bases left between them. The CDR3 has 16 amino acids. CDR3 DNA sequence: TGCAGCGCCCTCCCCCGGAGTCGAGGGGGCACAGATACGCAGTATTTT. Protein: CSALPRSRGGTDTQYF.

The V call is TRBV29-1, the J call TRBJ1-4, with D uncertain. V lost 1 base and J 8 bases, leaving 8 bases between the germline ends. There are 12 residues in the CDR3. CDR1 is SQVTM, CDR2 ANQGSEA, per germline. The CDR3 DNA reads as TGCAGCGTTGAAGGGCGCGGGGAAAAACTGTTTTTT. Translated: CSVEGRGEKLFF.

The CDR3 protein is CASSRGTVWSPYEQYF. The CDR3, as DNA: TGTGCCAGTAGTAGGGGGACTGTTTGGAGCCCCTACGAGCAGTACTTC. This chain connects TRBV19 to TRBJ2-7; a possible D gene is TRBD2 (6 bases). The germline V gene has CDR1 LNHDA and CDR2 SQIVND (reference sequence). The V gene lost 4 bases and the J gene lost 2 bases, with 18 bases spanning the gap. This CDR3 is 16 amino acids long.

The CDR3 nucleotides read TGCGCCAGCAGCCCAGGACAGGGAGGGTCTGGAAACACCATATATTTT. It yields the protein CASSPGQGGSGNTIYF. The rearrangement links TRBV5-1 to TRBJ1-3; 8 bases agree with TRBD1. In germline, CDR1 is SGHRS, CDR2 YFSETQ. This CDR3 spans 16 amino acids. Trimming at V came to 4 bases and at J to 1 base, leaving 7 bases not matched to a gene.

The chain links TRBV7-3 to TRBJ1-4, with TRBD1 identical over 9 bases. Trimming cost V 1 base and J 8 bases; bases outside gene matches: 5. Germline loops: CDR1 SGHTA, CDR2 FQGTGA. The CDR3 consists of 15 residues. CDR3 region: CASSLMGQGSEKLFF. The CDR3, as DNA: TGTGCCAGCAGCTTAATGGGACAGGGAAGCGAAAAACTGTTTTTT.